Presented here are 16 T cell receptor beta chains from one specimen sequenced in a study of blood T cell repertoires in COVID-19. Clones were sequenced by immunoSEQ multiplex PCR, and TCRdb holds only the in-frame ones, with some missing. The table includes about 41,000 clones, about 88% detected once. Material for sequencing was peripheral blood. The receptor set was obtained from a human donor in a cohort sampled during active COVID-19.

V usage is TRBV15 and J usage is TRBJ2-2; the D is unclear. This CDR3 has 12 residues. Germline V gene lookup returns CDR1 LNHNV and CDR2 YYDKDF (reference sequence). V lost 1 base, J lost 6 bases, and 3 bases lay in between. CDR3 in DNA: TGTGCCACCAGCAGAGCCGCCGGGGAGCTGTTTTTT. Its translation: CATSRAAGELFF.

The chain uses TRBV13 and TRBJ2-3, with 9 bases fitting TRBD2. This CDR3 contains 16 residues. Germline V gene data show CDR1 as PRHDT and CDR2 as FYEKMQ (reference sequence). J lost 2 bases, V lost 3 bases, and 6 bases had no gene match. The CDR3 DNA follows: TGTGCCAGCAGCTTTAGTCTAGCGGGAAACACAGATACGCAGTATTTT. This codes for CASSFSLAGNTDTQYF.

The V gene is TRBV28, the J gene TRBJ2-7; no clear D gene. Looked up from germline, CDR1 is MDHEN and CDR2 is SYDVKM. This CDR3 is built from 11 residues. V was cut by 5 bases and J by 7 bases, with 9 bases left in between. Here the CDR3 DNA reads TGTGCCAGCAGTATTTCTCGGGAGCAGTACTTC. Its protein is CASSISREQYF.

The J gene is TRBJ1-4, the V gene TRBV9; a weak D match, TRBD1 (6 bases). CDR1 and CDR2 (germline): SGDLS, YYNGEE. Between the trimmed V and J ends, which lost 6 bases and 5 bases, there was a span of 17 bases. This CDR3 comprises 15 residues. CDR3 nucleotides: TGTGCCAGCACCTCACAGGGCGGGGGAAATGAAAAACTGTTTTTT. This encodes CASTSQGGGNEKLFF. The full variable domain, completed using reference TRBV9 and TRBJ1-4, is DSGVTQTPKHLITATGQRVTLRCSPRSGDLSVYWYQQSLDQGLQFLIQYYNGEERAKGNILERFSAQQFPDLHSELNLSSLELGDSALYFCASTSQGGGNEKLFFGSGTQLSVL.

The CDR3 loop reads CASSLGQVNYGYTF. The CDR3 DNA is TGTGCCAGCAGTCTCGGACAGGTTAACTATGGCTACACCTTC. The genes are TRBV28 and TRBJ1-2; 7 bases are shared with TRBD1. This CDR3 region has 14 residues. V trimming: 5 bases; J trimming: 1 base; junction bases outside the gene matches: 4. From germline, CDR1 is MDHEN and CDR2 SYDVKM.

The chain has TRBV7-3 and TRBJ2-1, with TRBD1 matching over 7 bases. CDR1 and CDR2 from the germline V gene are SGHTA and FQGTGA. The CDR3 loop spans 14 amino acids. V lost 5 bases, J lost 4 bases, and 5 bases stayed unmatched. The CDR3, as DNA: TGTGCCAGCAGCCCCGACAGGGCATACAATGAGCAGTTCTTC. Amino acids: CASSPDRAYNEQFF.

The V call is TRBV28, the J call TRBJ2-1; D call uncertain. From germline, CDR1 is MDHEN and CDR2 SYDVKM. CDR3 size: 16 residues. V was shortened by 5 bases and J by 1 base, with 15 bases between the two germline ends. Here the CDR3 reads CASSPEQVLSYNEQFF. CDR3 nucleotides: TGTGCCAGCAGTCCCGAGCAGGTCCTATCCTACAATGAGCAGTTCTTC.

The chain uses TRBV5-6 and TRBJ1-1; D unclear. The V end lost 0 bases, the J end lost 0 bases, and 6 bases lay between the germline ends. The germline gives CDR1 SGHDT, CDR2 YYEEEE. The CDR3 has 14 amino acids. In nucleotides, the CDR3 is TGTGCCAGCAGCTTGGGTTGGCTGAACACTGAAGCTTTCTTT. Protein product: CASSLGWLNTEAFF.

This sequence joins TRBV28 and TRBJ2-1; D is perhaps TRBD1 (6 bases). V lost 4 bases and J 5 bases, leaving 18 bases between the germline ends. Germline-derived CDR1 and CDR2 are MDHEN and SYDVKM. The CDR3 is made up of 16 amino acids. CDR3 DNA: TGTGCCAGCAGTTGGAATCGGGCAGGGGTCCACAATGAGCAGTTCTTC. Translated: CASSWNRAGVHNEQFF.

The chain uses TRBV9 and TRBJ2-6; no clear D. With 1 base removed from V and 1 base from J, the gap between germline ends came to 6 bases. CDR1 SGDLS and CDR2 YYNGEE come from the germline V gene. This CDR3 is 15 amino acids long. CDR3 sequence (DNA): TGTGCCAGCAGCGTATCGGGTTCTGGGGCCAACGTCCTGACTTTC. Encoded protein: CASSVSGSGANVLTF.

This clone occurred once. J is TRBJ2-3 and V is TRBV3-1 (or the pseudogene TRBV3-2); the D is unclear. This CDR3 is 16 amino acids long. V was trimmed by 0 bases and J by 3 bases, leaving 13 bases between them. The germline V gene encodes CDR1 LGHDT and CDR2 YNNKEL (reference sequence). The CDR3 region has the DNA TGTGCCAGCAGCCAAGACCGGCTGGCCGGGACAGATACGCAGTATTTT. Protein: CASSQDRLAGTDTQYF.

This clone occurred once. This sequence joins TRBV30 and TRBJ2-7; the D is unclear. Trimming removed 5 bases at V and 5 bases at J, with 10 bases between. Germline CDR1 and CDR2: GTSNPN and SVGIG (reference sequence). CDR3 length: 11 amino acids. CDR3 protein: CAWERRDEQYF. CDR3 DNA sequence: TGTGCCTGGGAGCGTCGGGACGAGCAGTACTTC.

The V gene is TRBV24-1, the J gene TRBJ2-1, with D perhaps matching TRBD2 (6 bases). The CDR3 is made up of 15 amino acids. Trimming took off 3 bases at V and 4 bases at J, with 12 bases between the two ends. Per germline, CDR1 KGHDR and CDR2 SFDVKD. This CDR3 reads CATSDKGTFYNEQFF. The CDR3 DNA reads TGTGCCACCAGTGATAAAGGGACTTTTTACAATGAGCAGTTCTTC.

The V and J genes are TRBV6-5 and TRBJ2-5; 8 nucleotides line up with TRBD1. J gave up 5 bases and V 7 bases, and 6 bases lay outside the gene matches. This CDR3 has 13 residues. Germline V lookup: CDR1 MNHEY, CDR2 SVGAGI. The CDR3 coding sequence is TGTGCCAGCACAGGGGGCGAGTATGAGACCCAGTACTTC. Its protein is CASTGGEYETQYF.

The rearrangement joins TRBV6-5 to TRBJ1-1; no firm D call. V lost 2 bases to trimming and J lost 1 base, with 11 bases between them. CDR3 length equals 15 residues. Germline V gives CDR1 MNHEY, CDR2 SVGAGI. This chain's CDR3 is CASSYEGKGNTEAFF. The CDR3 DNA follows: TGTGCCAGCAGTTACGAGGGCAAGGGGAACACTGAAGCTTTCTTT.

The chain employs TRBV7-3 and TRBJ1-3, with TRBD1 identical over 7 bases. This CDR3 region has 17 residues. V trimming: 5 bases; J trimming: 4 bases; junction bases outside the gene matches: 14. Germline loops: CDR1 SGHTA, CDR2 FQGTGA. CDR3 sequence reads: CASSPGQAESWGNTIYF. CDR3 DNA: TGTGCCAGCAGCCCCGGACAGGCCGAGTCGTGGGGAAACACCATATATTTT.